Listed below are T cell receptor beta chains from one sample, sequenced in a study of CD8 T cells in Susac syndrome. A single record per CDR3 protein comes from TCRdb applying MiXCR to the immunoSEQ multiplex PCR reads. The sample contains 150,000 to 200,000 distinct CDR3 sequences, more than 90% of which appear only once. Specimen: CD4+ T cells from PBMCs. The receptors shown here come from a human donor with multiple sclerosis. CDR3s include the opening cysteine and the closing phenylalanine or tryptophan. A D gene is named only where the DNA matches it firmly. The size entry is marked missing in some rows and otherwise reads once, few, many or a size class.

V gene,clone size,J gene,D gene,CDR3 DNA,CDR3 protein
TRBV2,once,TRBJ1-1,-,TGTGCCAGCAGCCCTACAGGGATGCGGACTGAAGCTTTCTTT,CASSPTGMRTEAFF
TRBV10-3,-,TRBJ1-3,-,TGTGCCATCAGTGGTCAGGGGAACACCATATATTTT,CAISGQGNTIYF
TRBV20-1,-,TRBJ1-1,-,TGCAGCGCTCGGGGGACCCAAATGAACACTGAAGCTTTCTTT,CSARGTQMNTEAFF
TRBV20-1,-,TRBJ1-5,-,TGCAGTGCTAGTGGCGGGGGCAGGATAGAAGGCAATCAGCCCCAGCATTTT,CSASGGGRIEGNQPQHF
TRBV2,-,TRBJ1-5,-,TGTGCCAGCAGGGGCCTCCCTGGTCAGCCCCAGCATTTT,CASRGLPGQPQHF
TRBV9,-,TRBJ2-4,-,TGTGCCAGCAGCATCGGGACAAATGGGGCCAAAAACATTCAGTACTTC,CASSIGTNGAKNIQYF
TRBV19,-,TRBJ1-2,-,TGTGACGTAGGATCTCTTCTTCGTGGCTACACCTTC,CDVGSLLRGYTF
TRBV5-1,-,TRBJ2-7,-,TGCGCCAGCAGGTCCGAGACAGCCCTCTACGAGCAGTACTTC,CASRSETALYEQYF
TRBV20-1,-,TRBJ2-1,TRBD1,TGCAGTGCCGAGTCCAGGACAGGCGGATTGGAGCAGTTCTTC,CSAESRTGGLEQFF
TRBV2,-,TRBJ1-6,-,TGTGCCAGCAGTGAAGGCAGGGCGCCCCTCCACTTT,CASSEGRAPLHF
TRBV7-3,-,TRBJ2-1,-,TGTGCCAGCAGCTTACAATCGACTGGCGCCCATGAGCAGTTCTTC,CASSLQSTGAHEQFF
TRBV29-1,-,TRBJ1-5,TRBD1,TGCAGCGCCCGAGACAGGGCCAATCAGCCCCAGCATTTT,CSARDRANQPQHF
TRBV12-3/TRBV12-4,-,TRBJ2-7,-,TGTGCCAGCTCCGTCCAGGGAAGACACGAGCAGTACTTC,CASSVQGRHEQYF
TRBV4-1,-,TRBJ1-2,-,TGCGCCAGCAGCCAAGATAGGAGGGAGGGTCATGGCTACACCTTC,CASSQDRREGHGYTF
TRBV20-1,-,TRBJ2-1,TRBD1,TGCAGTGCGATGGGACAGCCCTACAATGAGCAGTTCTTC,CSAMGQPYNEQFF
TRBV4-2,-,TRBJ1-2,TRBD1,TGTGCCAGCAGCCAAACGACAGGGGGCGTGTTTCCCCACTATGGCTACACCTTC,CASSQTTGGVFPHYGYTF
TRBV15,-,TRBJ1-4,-,TGTGCCACCAGCAGAGAGGTGATGGAAAAACTGTTTTTT,CATSREVMEKLFF
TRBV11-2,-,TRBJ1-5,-,TGTGCCAGCAGCTTAGATGCTAGACACGGAAATCAGCCCCAGCATTTT,CASSLDARHGNQPQHF
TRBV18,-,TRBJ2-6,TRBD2,TGTGCCAGCTCCCCCGGACTAGCGACCCACTCTGGGGCCAACGTCCTGACTTTC,CASSPGLATHSGANVLTF
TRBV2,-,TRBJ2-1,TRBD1,TGTGCCACTCGATTCGGACAGGCAATCAATGAGCAGTTCTTC,CATRFGQAINEQFF
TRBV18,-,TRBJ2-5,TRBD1,TGTGCCAGCTCACCCCCGGGACAGGGGCAAGAGACCCAGTACTTC,CASSPPGQGQETQYF
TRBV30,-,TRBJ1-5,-,TGTGCCTGGAGTGTGGCCCGCAATCAGCCCCAGCATTTT,CAWSVARNQPQHF
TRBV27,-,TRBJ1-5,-,TGTGCCAGCAGTCCCTTTACACCTAGGGGTTATAGCAATCAGCCCCAGCATTTT,CASSPFTPRGYSNQPQHF
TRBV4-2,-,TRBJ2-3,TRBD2,TGTGCCAGCAGCCAAGGGTCTAGCGGGGGTACAGATACGCAGTATTTT,CASSQGSSGGTDTQYF
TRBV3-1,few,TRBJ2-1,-,TGTGCCAGCAGCCAGGCGGGACAGTACAATGAGCAGTTCTTC,CASSQAGQYNEQFF